This T cell receptor beta chain is drawn from a study of blood T cell repertoires in COVID-19. This clone was observed once. The repertoire was sequenced with immunoSEQ multiplex PCR; TCRdb's copy has only in-frame clones and lacks some. This sample has approximately 140,000 clones, with about 90% found just once. Material for sequencing was peripheral blood. This TCR was sampled from a man aged 45-65 years with active or convalescent COVID-19.

The CDR3 spells CASSLAGTGRVYGYTF. The CDR3 DNA sequence: TGCGCCAGCAGCTTGGCTGGGACAGGGAGGGTCTATGGCTACACCTTC. The V gene is TRBV5-1, the J gene TRBJ1-2; 9 bases are shared with TRBD1. The V gene's germline CDR1 is SGHRS and CDR2 YFSETQ. The CDR3 extends over 16 amino acids. Germline trimming cut 0 bases from V and 4 bases from J; bases unmatched to any gene: 7.